This record looks at one TCR beta chain sequence and its context. In the source study's methods: Estimates of nucleated cell counts were drawn from the amplification of reference gene primers. Sequenced by immunoSEQ multiplex PCR; TCRdb stores in-frame clones only, minus some. V, J and clone size were drawn from that table, and D and trimming were deduced from the DNA. Of around 200,000 clones listed, 70% to 90% are singletons. The data belong to a study of blood T cell repertoires in COVID-19. Study as a whole: There were acute and convalescent COVID-19 samples, and they came from the United States, Italy and Spain. T cells, B-cell-depleted T cells, or PBMCs provided the cDNA or gDNA that served as material.

There are 19 residues in the CDR3. Germline V gene lookup returns CDR1 SGHNT and CDR2 YYREEE (reference sequence). Trimming took 5 bases from V and 4 from J; bases not matched to a gene: 19. The material sequenced was peripheral blood. The TCR comes from a woman aged 18-30 years who had recovered from COVID-19. The chain is built from TRBV5-4 and TRBJ2-1, with TRBD2 identical over 9 bases. The CDR3 DNA sequence: TGTGCCAGCAGTTCTGGTCTATCCCGACTAGCGGTAAATTACAATGAGCAGTTCTTC. It yields the protein CASSSGLSRLAVNYNEQFF.